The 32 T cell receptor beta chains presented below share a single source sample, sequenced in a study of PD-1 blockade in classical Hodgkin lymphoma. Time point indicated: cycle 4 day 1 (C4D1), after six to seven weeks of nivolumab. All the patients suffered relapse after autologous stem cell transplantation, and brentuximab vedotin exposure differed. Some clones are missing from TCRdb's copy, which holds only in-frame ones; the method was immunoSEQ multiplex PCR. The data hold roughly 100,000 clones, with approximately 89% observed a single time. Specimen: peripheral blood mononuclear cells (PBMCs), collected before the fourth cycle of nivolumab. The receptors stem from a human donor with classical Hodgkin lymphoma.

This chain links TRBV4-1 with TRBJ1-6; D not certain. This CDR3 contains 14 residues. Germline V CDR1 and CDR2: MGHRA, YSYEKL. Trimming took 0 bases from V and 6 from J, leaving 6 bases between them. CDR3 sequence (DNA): TGCGCCAGCAGCCAAGATAAGATTAATTCACCCCTCCACTTT. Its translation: CASSQDKINSPLHF.

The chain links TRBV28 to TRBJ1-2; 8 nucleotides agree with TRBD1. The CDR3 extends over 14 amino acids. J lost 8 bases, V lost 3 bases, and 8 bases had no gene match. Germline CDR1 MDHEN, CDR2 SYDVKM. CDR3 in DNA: TGTGCCAGCAGTTTTGTGCAGGGGGCGCAAGGCTACACCTTC. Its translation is CASSFVQGAQGYTF.

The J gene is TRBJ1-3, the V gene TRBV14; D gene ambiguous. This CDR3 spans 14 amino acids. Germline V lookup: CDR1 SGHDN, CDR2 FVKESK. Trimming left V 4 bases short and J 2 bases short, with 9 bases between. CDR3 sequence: CASSLNTAGNTIYF. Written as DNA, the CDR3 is TGTGCCAGCAGCCTAAATACAGCTGGAAACACCATATATTTT.

CDR3 protein: CASSRDFASYEQYF. In DNA form, the CDR3 reads TGTGCCAGCAGTAGGGACTTCGCATCCTACGAGCAGTACTTC. V usage is TRBV6-1 and J usage is TRBJ2-7; TRBD2 might be the D (6 bases). Per germline, CDR1 MNHNS and CDR2 SASEGT. This CDR3 spans 14 amino acids. V lost 5 bases and J 1 base, leaving 12 bases between the germline ends.

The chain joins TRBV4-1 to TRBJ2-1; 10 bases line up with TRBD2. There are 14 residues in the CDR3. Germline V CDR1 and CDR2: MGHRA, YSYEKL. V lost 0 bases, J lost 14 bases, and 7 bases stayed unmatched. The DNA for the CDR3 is TGCGCCAGCAGCCAAGAGTCTAGCGGGGGCCTGGAGTTCTTC. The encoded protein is CASSQESSGGLEFF.

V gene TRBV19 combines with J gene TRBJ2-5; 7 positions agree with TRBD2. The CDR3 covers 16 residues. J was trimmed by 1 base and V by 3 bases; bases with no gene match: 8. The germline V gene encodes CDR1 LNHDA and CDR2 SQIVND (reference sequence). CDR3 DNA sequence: TGTGCCAGTAGTATCCGGGAGGCGCAAACCCAAGAGACCCAGTACTTC. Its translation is CASSIREAQTQETQYF.

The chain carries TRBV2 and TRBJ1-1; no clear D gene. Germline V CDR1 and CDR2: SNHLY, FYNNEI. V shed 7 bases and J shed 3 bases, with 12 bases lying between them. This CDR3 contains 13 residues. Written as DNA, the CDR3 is TGTGCCAGCAAGCTGACTAGGGACACTGAAGCTTTCTTT. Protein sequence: CASKLTRDTEAFF.

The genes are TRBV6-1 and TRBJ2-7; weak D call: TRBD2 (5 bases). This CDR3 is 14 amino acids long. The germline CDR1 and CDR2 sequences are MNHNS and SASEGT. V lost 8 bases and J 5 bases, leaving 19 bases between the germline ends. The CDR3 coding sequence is TGTGCCAGCGGGGAGAGGACCTCTAGGAACGAGCAGTACTTC. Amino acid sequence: CASGERTSRNEQYF.

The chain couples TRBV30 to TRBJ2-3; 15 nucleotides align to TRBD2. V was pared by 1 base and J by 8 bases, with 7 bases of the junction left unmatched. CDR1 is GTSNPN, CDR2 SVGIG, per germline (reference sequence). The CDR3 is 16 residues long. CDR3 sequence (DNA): TGTGCCTGGAGTGCCGGGACTAGCGGGAGGTGGGGTACGCAGTATTTT. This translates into CAWSAGTSGRWGTQYF.

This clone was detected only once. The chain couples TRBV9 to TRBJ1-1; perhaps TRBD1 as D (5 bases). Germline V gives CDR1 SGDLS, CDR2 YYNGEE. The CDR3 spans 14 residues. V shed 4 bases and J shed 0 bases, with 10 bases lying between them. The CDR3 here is CASSPRGLNTEAFF. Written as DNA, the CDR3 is TGTGCCAGCAGCCCCCGGGGGTTGAACACTGAAGCTTTCTTT.

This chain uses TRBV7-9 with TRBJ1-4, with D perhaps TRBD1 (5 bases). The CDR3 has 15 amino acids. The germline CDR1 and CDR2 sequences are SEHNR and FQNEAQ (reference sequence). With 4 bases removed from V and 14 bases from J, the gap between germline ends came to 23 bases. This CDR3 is CASSSLVAAQGPLFF. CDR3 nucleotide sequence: TGTGCCAGCAGCTCCCTCGTAGCGGCTCAGGGTCCCCTGTTTTTT. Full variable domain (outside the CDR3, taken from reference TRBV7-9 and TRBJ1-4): DTGVSQNPRHKITKRGQNVTFRCDPISEHNRLYWYRQTLGQGPEFLTYFQNEAQLEKSRLLSDRFSAERPKGSFSTLEIQRTEQGDSAMYLCASSSLVAAQGPLFFGSGTQLSVL.

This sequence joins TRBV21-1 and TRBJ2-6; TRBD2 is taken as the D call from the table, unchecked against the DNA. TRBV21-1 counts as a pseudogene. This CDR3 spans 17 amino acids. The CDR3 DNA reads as TGTGCCAGCAGCAAAGATCTGAGGGCACCGGGGGCCAACGTCCTGACTTTC. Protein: CASSKDLRAPGANVLTF.

The CDR3 loop is CASSPGQGPLRGYTF. The CDR3 DNA is TGTGCCAGCAGTCCAGGACAGGGACCTCTCCGGGGCTACACCTTC. The J gene is TRBJ1-2, the V gene TRBV7-9, with TRBD1 matching over 8 bases. CDR3 size: 15 residues. Germline V gives CDR1 SEHNR, CDR2 FQNEAQ (reference sequence). Trimming took 6 bases from V and 8 from J; bases not matched to a gene: 14.

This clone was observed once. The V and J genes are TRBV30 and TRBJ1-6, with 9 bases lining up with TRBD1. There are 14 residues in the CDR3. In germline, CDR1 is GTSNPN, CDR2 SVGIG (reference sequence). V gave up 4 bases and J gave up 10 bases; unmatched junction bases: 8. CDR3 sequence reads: CAWTAGQGNSPLHF. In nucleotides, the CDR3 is TGTGCCTGGACCGCGGGACAGGGAAACTCACCCCTCCACTTT.

CDR3 in DNA: TGTGCCAGCAGTTATTTTCTGGGGGCCTACAATGAGCAGTTCTTC. Protein product: CASSYFLGAYNEQFF. The V gene is TRBV6-5, the J gene TRBJ2-1; D may correspond to TRBD1 or TRBD2 (5 bases each). CDR1 MNHEY and CDR2 SVGAGI come from the germline V gene. Trimming left V 3 bases short and J 2 bases short, with 11 bases between. CDR3 length: 15 amino acids.

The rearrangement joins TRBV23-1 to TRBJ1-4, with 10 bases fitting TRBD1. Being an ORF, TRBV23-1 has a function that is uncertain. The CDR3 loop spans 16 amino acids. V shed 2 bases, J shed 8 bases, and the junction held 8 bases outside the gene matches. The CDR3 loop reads CASSQGDRGAVEKLFF. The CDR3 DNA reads TGCGCCAGCAGTCAAGGGGACAGGGGCGCGGTAGAAAAACTGTTTTTT.

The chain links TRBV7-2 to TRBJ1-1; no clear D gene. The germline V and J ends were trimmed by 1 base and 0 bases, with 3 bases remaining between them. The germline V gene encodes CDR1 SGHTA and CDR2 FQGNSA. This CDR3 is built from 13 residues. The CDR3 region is CASSLGMNTEAFF. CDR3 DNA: TGTGCCAGCAGCTTAGGGATGAACACTGAAGCTTTCTTT. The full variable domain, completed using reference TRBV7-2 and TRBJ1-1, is GAGVSQSPSNKVTEKGKDVELRCDPISGHTALYWYRQSLGQGLEFLIYFQGNSAPDKSGLPSDRFSAERTGGSVSTLTIQRTQQEDSAVYLCASSLGMNTEAFFGQGTRLTVV.

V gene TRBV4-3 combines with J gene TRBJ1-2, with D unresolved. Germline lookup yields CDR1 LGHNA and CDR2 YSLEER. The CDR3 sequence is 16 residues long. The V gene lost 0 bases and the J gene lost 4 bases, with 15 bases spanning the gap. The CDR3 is CASSQDLAAGRYGYTF. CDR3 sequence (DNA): TGCGCCAGCAGCCAAGATTTAGCGGCAGGACGCTATGGCTACACCTTC.

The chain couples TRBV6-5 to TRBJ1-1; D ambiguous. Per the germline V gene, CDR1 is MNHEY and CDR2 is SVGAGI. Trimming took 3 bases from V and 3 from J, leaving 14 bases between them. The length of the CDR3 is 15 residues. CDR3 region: CASSYSGLHDTEAFF. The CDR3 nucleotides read TGTGCCAGCAGTTATTCTGGACTCCATGACACTGAAGCTTTCTTT.

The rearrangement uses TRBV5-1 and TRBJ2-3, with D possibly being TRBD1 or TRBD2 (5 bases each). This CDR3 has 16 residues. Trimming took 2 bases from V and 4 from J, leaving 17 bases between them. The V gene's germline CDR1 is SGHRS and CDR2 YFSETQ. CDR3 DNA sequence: TGCGCCAGCAGCTTTGGGACCTACACACAATCAGATACGCAGTATTTT. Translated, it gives CASSFGTYTQSDTQYF.

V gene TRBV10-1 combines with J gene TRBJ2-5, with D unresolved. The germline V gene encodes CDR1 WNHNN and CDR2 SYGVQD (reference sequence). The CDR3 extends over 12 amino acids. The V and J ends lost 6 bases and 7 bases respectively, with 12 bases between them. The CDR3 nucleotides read TGCGCCAGCAGCGGTGAGCTGGGGACCCAGTACTTC. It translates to CASSGELGTQYF.

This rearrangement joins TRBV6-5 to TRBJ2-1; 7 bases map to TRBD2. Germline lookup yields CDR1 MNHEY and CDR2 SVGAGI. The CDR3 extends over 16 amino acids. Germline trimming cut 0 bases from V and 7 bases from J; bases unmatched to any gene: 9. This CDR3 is CASSYSGGSHHNEQFF. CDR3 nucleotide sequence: TGTGCCAGCAGTTACTCAGGCGGGAGCCATCATAATGAGCAGTTCTTC.

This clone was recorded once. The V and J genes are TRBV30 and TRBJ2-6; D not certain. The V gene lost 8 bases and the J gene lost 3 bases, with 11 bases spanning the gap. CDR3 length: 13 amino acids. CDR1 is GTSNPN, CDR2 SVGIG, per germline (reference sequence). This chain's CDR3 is CAHPIGGANVLTF. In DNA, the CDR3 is TGTGCCCACCCAATTGGTGGGGCCAACGTCCTGACTTTC.

The CDR3 is CASSPPRDRRSGYTF. Here the CDR3 DNA reads TGTGCCAGCAGTCCGCCCCGGGACAGGCGGAGTGGCTACACCTTC. The chain recombines TRBV2 with TRBJ1-2; 8 bases match TRBD1. Germline V gene data show CDR1 as SNHLY and CDR2 as FYNNEI. This CDR3 is built from 15 residues. V was clipped by 5 bases and J by 7 bases; unmatched bases: 12. Filled out from reference TRBV2 and TRBJ1-2, the complete variable domain reads EPEVTQTPSHQVTQMGQEVILRCVPISNHLYFYWYRQILGQKVEFLVSFYNNEISEKSEIFDDQFSVERPDGSNFTLKIRSTKLEDSAMYFCASSPPRDRRSGYTFGSGTRLTVV.

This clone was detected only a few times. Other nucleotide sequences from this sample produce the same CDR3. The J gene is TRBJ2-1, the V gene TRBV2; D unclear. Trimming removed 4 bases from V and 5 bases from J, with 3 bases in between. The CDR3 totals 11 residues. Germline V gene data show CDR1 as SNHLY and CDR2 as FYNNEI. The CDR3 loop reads CASSGDNEQFF. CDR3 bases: TGTGCCAGCAGTGGAGACAATGAGCAGTTCTTC. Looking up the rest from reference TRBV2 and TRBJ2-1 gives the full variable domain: EPEVTQTPSHQVTQMGQEVILRCVPISNHLYFYWYRQILGQKVEFLVSFYNNEISEKSEIFDDQFSVERPDGSNFTLKIRSTKLEDSAMYFCASSGDNEQFFGPGTRLTVL.

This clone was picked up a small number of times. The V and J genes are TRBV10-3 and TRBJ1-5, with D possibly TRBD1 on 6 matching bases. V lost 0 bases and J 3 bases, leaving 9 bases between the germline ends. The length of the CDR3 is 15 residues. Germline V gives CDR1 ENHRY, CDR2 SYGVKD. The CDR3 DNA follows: TGTGCCATCAGTGAGTCGATGGGGGCCAATCAGCCCCAGCATTTT. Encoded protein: CAISESMGANQPQHF.

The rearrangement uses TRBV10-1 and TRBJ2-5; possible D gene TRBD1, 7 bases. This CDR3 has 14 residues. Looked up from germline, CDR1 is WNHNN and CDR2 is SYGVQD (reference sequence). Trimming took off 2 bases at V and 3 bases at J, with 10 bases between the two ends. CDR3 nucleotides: TGCGCCAGCAGTGAGGGCAGGGGGGAAGAGACCCAGTACTTC. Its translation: CASSEGRGEETQYF.

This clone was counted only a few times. CDR3 sequence: CASSLAQSGQFF. The DNA of the CDR3 is TGTGCCAGCAGCTTAGCCCAGTCGGGGCAGTTCTTC. V gene TRBV11-2 combines with J gene TRBJ2-1; D is uncertain. Germline loops: CDR1 SGHAT, CDR2 FQNNGV. Trimming removed 1 base at V and 12 bases at J, with 10 bases between. This CDR3 has 12 amino acids.

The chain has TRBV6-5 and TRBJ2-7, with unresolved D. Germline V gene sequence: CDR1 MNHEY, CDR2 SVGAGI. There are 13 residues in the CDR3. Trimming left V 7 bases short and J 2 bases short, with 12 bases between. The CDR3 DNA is TGTGCCAGCACTAAAGCCAGAGCCTACGAGCAGTACTTC. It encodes CASTKARAYEQYF.

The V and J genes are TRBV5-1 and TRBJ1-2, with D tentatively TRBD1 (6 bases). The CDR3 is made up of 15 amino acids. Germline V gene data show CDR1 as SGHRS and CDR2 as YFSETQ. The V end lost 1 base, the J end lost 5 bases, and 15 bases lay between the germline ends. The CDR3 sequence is CASSLRGVVAYGYTF. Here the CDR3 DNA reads TGCGCCAGCAGCTTGAGGGGGGTAGTGGCTTATGGCTACACCTTC.

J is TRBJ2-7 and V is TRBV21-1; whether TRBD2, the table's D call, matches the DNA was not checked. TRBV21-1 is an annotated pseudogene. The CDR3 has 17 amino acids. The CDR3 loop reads CASSKIRDYYLYYEQYF. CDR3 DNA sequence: TGTGCCAGCAGCAAGATCCGAGACTACTACCTATATTACGAGCAGTACTTC.

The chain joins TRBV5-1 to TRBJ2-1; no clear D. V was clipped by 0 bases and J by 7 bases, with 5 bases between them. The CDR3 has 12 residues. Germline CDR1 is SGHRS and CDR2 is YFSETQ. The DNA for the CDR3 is TGCGCCAGCAGCTTGGAGTGGAATGAGCAGTTCTTC. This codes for CASSLEWNEQFF.